The 10 T cell receptor beta chains presented below share a single source sample, sequenced in a study of T-cell reconstitution after alpha-beta-depleted transplantation in children. This sample's TCRbeta library carried unique molecular identifier barcodes. Each CDR3 protein is one row after TCRdb ran MiXCR on the PCR reads. The table has about half a million distinct CDR3 sequences, approximately 12% seen once; the top ten hold over 5.5%. The starting material was PBMCs from the stem cell graft donor, obtained from the stem cell graft. Receptors were obtained from a human donor who donated a stem cell graft to a child with combined immunodeficiency.

This clonotype was counted many times. The rearrangement uses TRBV7-9 and TRBJ2-1, with 9 nucleotides matching TRBD1. The CDR3 is 15 amino acids. CDR1 SEHNR and CDR2 FQNEAQ come from the germline V gene (reference sequence). The trim removed 5 bases at V and 15 bases at J, leaving 17 bases unmatched. The CDR3 DNA sequence: TGTGCCAGCAGCCCTACCGGGACAGGGTCTATGTGGCGGTTCTTC. Protein product: CASSPTGTGSMWRFF.

In its sample, this clonotype was seen many times. The J gene is TRBJ2-3, the V gene TRBV5-1; possibly TRBD1 for D (6 bases). V was shortened by 0 bases and J by 2 bases, with 10 bases between the two germline ends. The germline V gene encodes CDR1 SGHRS and CDR2 YFSETQ. The length of the CDR3 is 15 residues. CDR3 in DNA: TGCGCCAGCAGCTTGGAAGGGGGAATCACAGATACGCAGTATTTT. Translated, it gives CASSLEGGITDTQYF.

The V and J genes are TRBV7-7 and TRBJ2-5; 13 bases are shared with TRBD2. CDR3 size: 16 residues. CDR1 and CDR2 (germline): SSHAT, FNYEAQ (reference sequence). The ends lost 5 bases at V and 0 bases at J; junction bases unmatched: 3. CDR3 in amino acids: CASSPGLAGYQETQYF. The CDR3 DNA reads as TGTGCCAGCAGCCCGGGACTAGCGGGGTACCAAGAGACCCAGTACTTC.

This clonotype was counted between two and nine times. V gene TRBV6-2 or TRBV6-3 combines with J gene TRBJ2-5; D perhaps matches TRBD2 (5 bases). Between the trimmed V and J ends, which lost 5 bases and 2 bases, there was a span of 24 bases. This CDR3 is built from 18 residues. Germline CDR1 and CDR2: MNHEY and SVGEGT. As DNA, the CDR3 is TGTGCCAGCAGTGGCCGGACGGGATGGCGGCGCCCACAAGAGACCCAGTACTTC. This codes for CASSGRTGWRRPQETQYF.

This clonotype was counted at least ten times. The chain couples TRBV10-3 to TRBJ2-5; D unresolved. The CDR3 has 14 residues. V lost 10 bases and J lost 5, with 20 bases in between. Per the germline V gene, CDR1 is ENHRY and CDR2 is SYGVKD. The CDR3 spells CATAPPQVGETQYF. DNA of the CDR3: TGTGCCACTGCTCCCCCGCAAGTTGGGGAGACCCAGTACTTC.

This clonotype appeared a few times. The chain is built from TRBV24-1 and TRBJ2-1; 8 bases match TRBD1. V trimming: 5 bases; J trimming: 8 bases; junction bases outside the gene matches: 13. The germline gives CDR1 KGHDR, CDR2 SFDVKD. The CDR3 length is 16 residues. The DNA for the CDR3 is TGTGCCACCAGTGCCCGGGAAAGGACAGGGTCGGATGAGCAGTTCTTC. Translation: CATSARERTGSDEQFF.

This clonotype was seen a few times. V is TRBV19 and J is TRBJ1-1, with D unresolved. Germline V gene lookup returns CDR1 LNHDA and CDR2 SQIVND (reference sequence). V lost 5 bases to trimming and J lost 1 base, with 11 bases between them. The CDR3 runs to 14 residues. CDR3 nucleotides: TGTGCCAGTAGTCCCGGACCGGCGAACACTGAAGCTTTCTTT. This gives the protein CASSPGPANTEAFF. The full variable domain, with the rest looked up from reference TRBV19 and TRBJ1-1, is DGGITQSPKYLFRKEGQNVTLSCEQNLNHDAMYWYRQDPGQGLRLIYYSQIVNDFQKGDIAEGYSVSREKKESFPLTVTSAQKNPTAFYLCASSPGPANTEAFFGQGTRLTVV.

There are many counts of this clonotype. The chain combines TRBV18 with TRBJ2-5; D is possibly TRBD1 (5 bases). V was clipped by 5 bases and J by 5 bases, with 12 bases between them. Germline values: CDR1 KGHSH, CDR2 LQKENI. The CDR3 runs 13 residues. CDR3: CASSERAGETQYF. Here the CDR3 DNA reads TGTGCCAGCTCAGAAAGAGCAGGGGAGACCCAGTACTTC.

This clonotype was seen a handful of times. V is TRBV18 and J is TRBJ1-5, with no clear D. CDR1 and CDR2 (germline): KGHSH, LQKENI. The CDR3 spans 14 residues. Trimming took 6 bases from V and 6 from J, leaving 15 bases between them. The CDR3 is CASSLESGGQPQHF. CDR3 bases: TGTGCCAGCTCCTTAGAGAGCGGAGGTCAGCCCCAGCATTTT.

This clonotype was seen more than once but under ten times. The CDR3 loop reads CAIRDRNAYEQYF. DNA for the CDR3: TGTGCCATCCGGGACAGGAACGCCTACGAGCAGTACTTC. V usage is TRBV11-1 and J usage is TRBJ2-7; 8 bases map to TRBD1. The CDR3 extends over 13 amino acids. The ends lost 10 bases at V and 2 bases at J; junction bases unmatched: 7. Germline V gene sequence: CDR1 SGHAT, CDR2 FQDESV (reference sequence). The variable domain in full, completed from reference TRBV11-1 and TRBJ2-7, reads EAEVAQSPRYKITEKSQAVAFWCDPISGHATLYWYRQILGQGPELLVQFQDESVVDDSQLPKDRFSAERLKGVDSTLKIQPAELGDSAMYLCAIRDRNAYEQYFGPGTRLTVT.